This T cell receptor (beta chain) derives from a study of tumor-infiltrating lymphocytes in primary liver carcinoma. Study-level results: The top-250-clone fraction was significantly higher in tumors than in blood (p = 0.039).

With a constant-region primer, TCR beta cDNA was made from 400 to 550 ng of total RNA. For TCR beta, libraries were produced by three nested multiplex PCR rounds using slightly modified ARM-PCR. The opening two PCR rounds, about 11 cycles each, paired TRBV1-TRBV30 forward primers with a C-beta reverse primer. TCRdb reprocessed the multiplex PCR reads with MiXCR, giving one entry per CDR3 protein. The sample consists of about 20,000 distinct CDR3 sequences, approximately 70% of them appearing once. Between 20 and 30 mg of unsorted bulk tissue served as the source from which RNA and DNA were co-extracted. With respect to this clonotype: As yet, its antigen is unknown. This CDR3 is missing its conserved last phenylalanine or tryptophan, likely due to a read error.

V gave up 7 bases and J gave up 5 bases; unmatched junction bases: 13. The CDR3 has 16 residues. The germline CDR1 and CDR2 sequences are MGHRA and YSYEKL. The sample comprised liver tumor tissue from sampling region 1. Regarding subset: tumor region T1, superior pole. The clonotype was recovered from a man between 40 and 49 years old with primary liver carcinoma and hepatitis B virus infection. The V call is TRBV4-1, the J call TRBJ2-2, with TRBD1 identical over 7 bases. DNA for the CDR3: TGCGCCAGCAACGATCTGGACAGGAGGTTAACCGGGGAGCTGTTTTCC. Translating it yields CASNDLDRRLTGELFS.